The 17 T cell receptor beta chains presented below share a single source sample, sequenced in a study of T cell responses to AZD1222 COVID-19 vaccine. The data were produced by immunoSEQ multiplex PCR, yet TCRdb's version contains in-frame clones alone and is incomplete. Of roughly 140,000 clones listed, more than 75% are singletons. The sample in question was peripheral blood, obtained on day 0 of MenACWY control vaccination. Receptor source: an adult in good health.

In its sample, this clone was seen a few times. The V gene is TRBV28, the J gene TRBJ2-5, with D tentatively TRBD1 or TRBD2 (7 bases each). The CDR3 runs 16 residues. The V end was cut by 4 bases, the J end by 2 bases, with 17 bases between. Germline assignment: CDR1 MDHEN and CDR2 SYDVKM. CDR3 nucleotide sequence: TGTGCCAGCAGTTCATCCCCAGGGGGGGGGCAAGAGACCCAGTACTTC. Protein sequence: CASSSSPGGGQETQYF.

This clone was detected only once. The genes are TRBV5-1 and TRBJ1-2, with 7 nucleotides matching TRBD1. Unmatched junction bases numbered 8, after V lost 3 bases and J lost 0 bases. The CDR3 consists of 16 residues. Germline V gene data show CDR1 as SGHRS and CDR2 as YFSETQ. The CDR3 protein is CASSSAFGTANYGYTF. The CDR3 coding sequence is TGCGCCAGCAGCTCGGCGTTTGGGACAGCTAACTATGGCTACACCTTC.

This chain links TRBV7-8 with TRBJ1-5; TRBD1 might be the D (5 bases). With 0 bases removed from V and 4 bases from J, the gap between germline ends came to 10 bases. Germline V CDR1 and CDR2: SGHVS, FQNEAQ. This CDR3 contains 15 residues. For the CDR3, the DNA is TGTGCCAGCAGCTTAGCGAACGGGGCAAATCAGCCCCAGCATTTT. Its protein product is CASSLANGANQPQHF.

The chain carries TRBV5-1 and TRBJ1-2, with TRBD1 as a possible D gene (5 bases). CDR1 SGHRS and CDR2 YFSETQ come from the germline V gene. The CDR3 has 15 amino acids. V lost 3 bases, J lost 4 bases, and 16 bases lay in between. The CDR3 DNA reads as TGCGCCAGCAGCTCCGCCGGGGGTATTAGCTATGGCTACACCTTC. It encodes CASSSAGGISYGYTF.

This chain connects TRBV25-1 to TRBJ2-1; 12 nucleotides line up with TRBD2. Germline V gene sequence: CDR1 MGHDK, CDR2 SYGVNS. Losses at the gene ends were 0 bases for V and 4 bases for J; bases not matched to a gene: 7. The CDR3 length is 18 residues. The DNA for the CDR3 is TGTGCCAGCAGTGAATATGGAAGTACTAGCGGGGGGTACAATGAGCAGTTCTTC. Encoded protein: CASSEYGSTSGGYNEQFF. Full variable domain (remainder filled in from reference TRBV25-1 and TRBJ2-1): EADIYQTPRYLVIGTGKKITLECSQTMGHDKMYWYQQDPGMELHLIHYSYGVNSTEKGDLSSESTVSRIRTEHFPLTLESARPSHTSQYLCASSEYGSTSGGYNEQFFGPGTRLTVL.

This chain joins TRBV27 and TRBJ1-2; D is uncertain. The CDR3 runs to 15 residues. The germline CDR1 and CDR2 sequences are MNHEY and SMNVEV (reference sequence). Deletions cut 5 bases from V and 2 bases from J, with 15 bases between. Here the CDR3 DNA reads TGTGCCAGCAGTCAACTAAAGGGATCAAACTATGGCTACACCTTC. This gives the protein CASSQLKGSNYGYTF.

The chain is built from TRBV10-3 and TRBJ2-5; D gene ambiguous. The CDR3 spans 13 residues. Trimming took off 1 base at V and 5 bases at J, with 8 bases between the two ends. Germline-derived CDR1 and CDR2 are ENHRY and SYGVKD. CDR3 nucleotide sequence: TGTGCCATCAGTGAGTACAACTCGGAGACCCAGTACTTC. Its translation is CAISEYNSETQYF.

The chain is built from TRBV19 and TRBJ2-7; 10 bases line up with TRBD1. V was pared by 6 bases and J by 5 bases, with 10 bases of the junction left unmatched. Germline V gene sequence: CDR1 LNHDA, CDR2 SQIVND (reference sequence). The CDR3 loop spans 15 amino acids. The CDR3 region is CASSPTGTGAHEQYF. The CDR3 bases are TGTGCCAGTAGCCCTACCGGGACAGGGGCCCACGAGCAGTACTTC.

The sample holds one count of this clone. The chain carries TRBV13 and TRBJ1-4, with 8 bases matching TRBD1. Germline loops: CDR1 PRHDT, CDR2 FYEKMQ (reference sequence). This CDR3 comprises 15 residues. The V segment lost 3 bases and the J segment 7 bases; nucleotides outside the gene matches: 7. The DNA for the CDR3 is TGTGCCAGCAGCTTCGGACAGGGTGGAGGTGAAAAACTGTTTTTT. Encoded protein: CASSFGQGGGEKLFF.

The rearrangement links TRBV18 to TRBJ1-3; TRBD1 matches 9 bases. V was clipped by 3 bases and J by 3 bases; unmatched bases: 3. CDR1 is KGHSH, CDR2 LQKENI, per germline. The CDR3 runs 15 residues. CDR3 loop: CASSPTGGSGNTIYF. The CDR3 DNA sequence: TGTGCCAGCTCACCCACAGGGGGCAGTGGAAACACCATATATTTT.

This chain joins TRBV7-8 and TRBJ1-2, with a tentative D call TRBD1 (5 bases). Germline-derived CDR1 and CDR2 are SGHVS and FQNEAQ. V was clipped by 5 bases and J by 0 bases, with 13 bases between them. This CDR3 region has 15 residues. The CDR3 sequence is CASSPTELTNYGYTF. CDR3 nucleotides: TGTGCCAGCAGCCCGACAGAACTTACTAACTATGGCTACACCTTC. The whole variable domain, remainder taken from reference TRBV7-8 and TRBJ1-2, is GAGVSQSPRYKVAKRGQDVALRCDPISGHVSLFWYQQALGQGPEFLTYFQNEAQLDKSGLPSDRFFAERPEGSVSTLKIQRTQQEDSAVYLCASSPTELTNYGYTFGSGTRLTVV.

J is TRBJ2-3 and V is TRBV5-1, with 8 bases matching TRBD1. The germline CDR1 and CDR2 sequences are SGHRS and YFSETQ. V lost 0 bases, J lost 2 bases, and 11 bases stayed unmatched. The CDR3 is 18 amino acids. In nucleotides, the CDR3 is TGCGCCAGCAGCTTGGCCAATTTGGGACAGGCGTACACAGATACGCAGTATTTT. Encoded protein: CASSLANLGQAYTDTQYF.

J is TRBJ1-3 and V is TRBV19, with D possibly matching TRBD1 (5 bases). Germline V gene lookup returns CDR1 LNHDA and CDR2 SQIVND (reference sequence). The V end lost 3 bases, the J end lost 0 bases, and 18 bases lay between the germline ends. This CDR3 comprises 18 residues. The CDR3 region is CASSMSGTNRNSGNTIYF. The DNA of the CDR3 is TGTGCCAGTAGTATGTCAGGGACCAACCGAAACTCTGGAAACACCATATATTTT.

The chain combines TRBV10-3 with TRBJ1-1; possibly TRBD1 for D (5 bases). The CDR3 runs 13 residues. Per germline, CDR1 ENHRY and CDR2 SYGVKD. The ends were cut back, 7 bases at V and 6 bases at J, with 15 bases in the middle. The CDR3 nucleotides are TGTGCCATCACCGGGACCCCCGGCGCTGAAGCTTTCTTT. Its protein product is CAITGTPGAEAFF.

This clone has only a few counts. The rearrangement joins TRBV4-1 to TRBJ1-2, with D perhaps TRBD1 (6 bases). This CDR3 spans 14 amino acids. Looked up from germline, CDR1 is MGHRA and CDR2 is YSYEKL. V lost 0 bases, J lost 8 bases, and 13 bases lay in between. This CDR3 is CASSQDSRGYGYTF. CDR3 DNA sequence: TGCGCCAGCAGCCAAGATAGCAGGGGCTACGGCTACACCTTC.

This chain links TRBV11-2 with TRBJ1-1; D gene uncertain. Germline-derived CDR1 and CDR2 are SGHAT and FQNNGV. Trimming took 4 bases from V and 0 from J, leaving 6 bases between them. The length of the CDR3 is 13 residues. The CDR3 DNA follows: TGTGCCAGCAGCTCATCGATGAACACTGAAGCTTTCTTT. This sequence encodes CASSSSMNTEAFF. The full variable domain, with the rest looked up from reference TRBV11-2 and TRBJ1-1, is EAGVAQSPRYKIIEKRQSVAFWCNPISGHATLYWYQQILGQGPKLLIQFQNNGVVDDSQLPKDRFSAERLKGVDSTLKIQPAKLEDSAVYLCASSSSMNTEAFFGQGTRLTVV.

This chain joins TRBV11-2 and TRBJ2-1; possible D gene TRBD2, 7 bases. The CDR3 contains 15 residues. Trimming shortened V by 5 bases and J by 7 bases, and 18 bases separated the two germline ends. The germline CDR1 and CDR2 sequences are SGHAT and FQNNGV. The CDR3 protein is CASSLRAGEGNEQFF. CDR3 coding DNA: TGTGCCAGCAGCCTACGGGCAGGGGAGGGGAATGAGCAGTTCTTC.